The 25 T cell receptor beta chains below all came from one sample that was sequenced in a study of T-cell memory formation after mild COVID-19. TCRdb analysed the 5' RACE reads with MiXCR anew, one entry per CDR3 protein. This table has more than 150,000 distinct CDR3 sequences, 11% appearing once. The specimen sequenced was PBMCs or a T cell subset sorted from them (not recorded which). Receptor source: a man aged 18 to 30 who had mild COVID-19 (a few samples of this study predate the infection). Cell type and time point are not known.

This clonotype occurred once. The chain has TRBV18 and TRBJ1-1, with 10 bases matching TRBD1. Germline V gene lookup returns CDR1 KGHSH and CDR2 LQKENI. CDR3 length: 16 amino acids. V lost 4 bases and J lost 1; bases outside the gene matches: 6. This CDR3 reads CASSLRQGARNTEAFF. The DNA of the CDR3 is TGTGCCAGCTCACTCAGACAGGGGGCAAGGAACACTGAAGCTTTCTTT.

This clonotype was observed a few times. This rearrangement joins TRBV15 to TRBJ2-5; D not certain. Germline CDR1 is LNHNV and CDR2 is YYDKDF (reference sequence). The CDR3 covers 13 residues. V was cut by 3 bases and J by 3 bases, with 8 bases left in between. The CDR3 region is CATSRGSEETQYF. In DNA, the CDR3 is TGTGCCACCAGCAGGGGGTCAGAAGAGACCCAGTACTTC.

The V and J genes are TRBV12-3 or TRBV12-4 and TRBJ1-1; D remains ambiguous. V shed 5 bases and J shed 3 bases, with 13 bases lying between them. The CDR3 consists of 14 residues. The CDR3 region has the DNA TGTGCCAGCAGTCAACCCCACGGGTACACTGAAGCTTTCTTT. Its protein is CASSQPHGYTEAFF.

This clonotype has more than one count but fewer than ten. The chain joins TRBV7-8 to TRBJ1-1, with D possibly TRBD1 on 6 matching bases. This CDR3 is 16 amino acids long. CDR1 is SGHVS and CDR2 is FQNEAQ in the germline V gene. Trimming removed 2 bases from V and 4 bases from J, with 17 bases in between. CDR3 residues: CASSLYVGGLPTEAFF. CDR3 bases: TGTGCCAGCAGCTTATATGTTGGGGGGCTTCCCACTGAAGCTTTCTTT.

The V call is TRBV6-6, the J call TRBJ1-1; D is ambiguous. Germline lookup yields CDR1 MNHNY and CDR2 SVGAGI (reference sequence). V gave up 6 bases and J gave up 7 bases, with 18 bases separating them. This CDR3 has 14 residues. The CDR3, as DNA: TGTGCCAGCAGCCAATTCTTAGGTATAAGTGAAGCTTTCTTT. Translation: CASSQFLGISEAFF.

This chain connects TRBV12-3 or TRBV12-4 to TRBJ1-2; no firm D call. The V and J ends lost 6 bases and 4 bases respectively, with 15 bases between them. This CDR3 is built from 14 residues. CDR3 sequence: CASSGPSSIYGYTF. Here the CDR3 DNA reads TGTGCCAGCAGCGGACCCTCTAGCATCTATGGCTACACCTTC.

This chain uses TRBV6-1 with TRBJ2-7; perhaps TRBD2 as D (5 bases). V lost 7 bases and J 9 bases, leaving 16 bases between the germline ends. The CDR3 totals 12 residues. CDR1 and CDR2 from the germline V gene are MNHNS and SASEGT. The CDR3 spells CASTNPGNVQYF. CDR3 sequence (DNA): TGTGCCAGCACGAATCCCGGGAACGTGCAGTACTTC.

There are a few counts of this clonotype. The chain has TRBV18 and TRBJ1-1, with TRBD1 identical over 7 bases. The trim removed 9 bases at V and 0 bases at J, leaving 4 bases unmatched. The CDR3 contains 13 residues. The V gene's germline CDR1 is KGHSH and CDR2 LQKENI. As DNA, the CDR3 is TGTGCCAGTAACAGGGGTATGAACACTGAAGCTTTCTTT. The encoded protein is CASNRGMNTEAFF.

In DNA form, the CDR3 reads TGTGCCAGCTCCTGGAACACTGAAGCTTTCTTT. This translates into CASSWNTEAFF. The gene calls are TRBV18 and TRBJ1-1; D is unresolved. Germline CDR1 KGHSH, CDR2 LQKENI. The length of the CDR3 is 11 residues. V lost 6 bases, J lost 1 base, and 3 bases lay in between.

CDR3 coding DNA: TGCAGCGTTGGGGACATCCAGGGTAGAGGCTACACCTTC. Translating gives CSVGDIQGRGYTF. V and J are TRBV29-1 and TRBJ1-2, with TRBD1 as a possible D gene (6 bases). The CDR3 is 13 amino acids. Germline V gives CDR1 SQVTM, CDR2 ANQGSEA. Between the trimmed V and J ends, which lost 4 bases and 8 bases, there was a span of 17 bases.

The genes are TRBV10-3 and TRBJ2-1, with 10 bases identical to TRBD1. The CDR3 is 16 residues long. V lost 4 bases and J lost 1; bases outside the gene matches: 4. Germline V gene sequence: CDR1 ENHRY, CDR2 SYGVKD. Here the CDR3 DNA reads TGTGCCATCAGTGGGGGACAGGGGCCATCCTACAATGAGCAGTTCTTC. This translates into CAISGGQGPSYNEQFF.

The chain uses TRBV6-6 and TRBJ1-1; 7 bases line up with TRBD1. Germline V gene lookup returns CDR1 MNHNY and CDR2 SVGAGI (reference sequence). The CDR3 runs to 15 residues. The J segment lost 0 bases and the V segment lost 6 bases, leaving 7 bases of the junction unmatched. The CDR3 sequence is CASSPTGQMNTEAFF. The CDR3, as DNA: TGTGCCAGCAGCCCGACGGGACAGATGAACACTGAAGCTTTCTTT.

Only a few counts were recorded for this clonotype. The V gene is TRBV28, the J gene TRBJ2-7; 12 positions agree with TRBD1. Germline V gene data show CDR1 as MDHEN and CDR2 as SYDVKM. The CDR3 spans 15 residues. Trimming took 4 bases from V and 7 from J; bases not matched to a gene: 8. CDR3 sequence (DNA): TGTGCCAGCAGTTCCACCGGGACAGGGGGCGGTGAGCAGTACGTC. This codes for CASSSTGTGGGEQYV.

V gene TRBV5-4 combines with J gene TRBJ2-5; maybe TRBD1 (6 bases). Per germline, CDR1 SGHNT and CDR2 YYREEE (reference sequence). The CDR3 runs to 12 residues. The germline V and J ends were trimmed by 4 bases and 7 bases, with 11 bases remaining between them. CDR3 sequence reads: CASSQGPRTQYF. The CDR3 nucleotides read TGTGCCAGCAGCCAGGGGCCCCGGACCCAGTACTTC.

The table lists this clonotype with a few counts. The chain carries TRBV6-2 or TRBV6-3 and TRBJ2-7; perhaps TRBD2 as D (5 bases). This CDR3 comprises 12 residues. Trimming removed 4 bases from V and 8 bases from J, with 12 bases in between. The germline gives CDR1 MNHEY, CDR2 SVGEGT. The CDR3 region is CASSSDSLKQYV. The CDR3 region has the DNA TGTGCCAGCAGTTCGGACTCCTTGAAGCAGTACGTC.

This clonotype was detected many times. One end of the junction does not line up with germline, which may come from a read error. CDR3 DNA: TGTGCTAGCAGCTTAGGCGCAGGGTGGGAGACCCAGTACTTC. Translation gives CASSLGAGWETQYF. The genes are TRBV7-7 and TRBJ2-5; D perhaps matches TRBD1 (5 bases). The CDR3 totals 14 residues. Germline V lookup: CDR1 SSHAT, CDR2 FNYEAQ (reference sequence).

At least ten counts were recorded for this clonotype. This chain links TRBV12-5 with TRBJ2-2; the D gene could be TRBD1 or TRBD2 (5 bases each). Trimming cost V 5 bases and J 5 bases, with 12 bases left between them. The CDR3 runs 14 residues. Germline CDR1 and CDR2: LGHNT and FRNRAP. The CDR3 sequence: CASGPGAMTGELFF. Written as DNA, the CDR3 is TGTGCTAGTGGTCCCGGGGCTATGACCGGGGAGCTGTTTTTT.

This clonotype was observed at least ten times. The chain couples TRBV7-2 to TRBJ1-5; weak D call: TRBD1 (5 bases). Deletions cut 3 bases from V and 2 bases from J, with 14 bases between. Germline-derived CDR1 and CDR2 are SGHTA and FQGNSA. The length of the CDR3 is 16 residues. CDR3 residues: CASSLELGGRNQPQHF. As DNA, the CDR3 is TGTGCCAGCAGCTTGGAGCTGGGGGGTCGCAATCAGCCCCAGCATTTT. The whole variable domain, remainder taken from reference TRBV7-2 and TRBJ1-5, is GAGVSQSPSNKVTEKGKDVELRCDPISGHTALYWYRQSLGQGLEFLIYFQGNSAPDKSGLPSDRFSAERTGGSVSTLTIQRTQQEDSAVYLCASSLELGGRNQPQHFGDGTRLSIL.

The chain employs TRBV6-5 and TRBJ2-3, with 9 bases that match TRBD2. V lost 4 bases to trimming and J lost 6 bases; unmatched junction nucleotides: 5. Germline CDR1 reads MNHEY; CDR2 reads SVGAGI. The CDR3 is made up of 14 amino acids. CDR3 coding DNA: TGTGCCAGCAGTTGGGAGACTAGCGGTGATACGCAGTATTTT. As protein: CASSWETSGDTQYF.

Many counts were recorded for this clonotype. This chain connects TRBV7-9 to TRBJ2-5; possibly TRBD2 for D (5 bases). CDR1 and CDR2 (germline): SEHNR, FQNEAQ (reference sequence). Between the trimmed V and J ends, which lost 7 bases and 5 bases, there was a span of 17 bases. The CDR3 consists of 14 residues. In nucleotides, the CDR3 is TGTGCCAGCACCTCAACCGCCAGAGGGGAGACCCAGTACTTC. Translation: CASTSTARGETQYF.

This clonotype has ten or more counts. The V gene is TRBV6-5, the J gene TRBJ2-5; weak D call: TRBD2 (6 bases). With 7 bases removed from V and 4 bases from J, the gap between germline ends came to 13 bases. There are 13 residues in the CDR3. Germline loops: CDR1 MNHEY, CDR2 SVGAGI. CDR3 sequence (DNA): TGTGCCAGCACCAAACTAGCTGGAGAGACCCAGTACTTC. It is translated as CASTKLAGETQYF.

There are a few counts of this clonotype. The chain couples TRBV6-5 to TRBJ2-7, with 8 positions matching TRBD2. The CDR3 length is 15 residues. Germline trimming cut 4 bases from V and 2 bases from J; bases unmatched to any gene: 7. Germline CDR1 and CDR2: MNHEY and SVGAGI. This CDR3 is CASSSGGGGPYEQYF. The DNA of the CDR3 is TGTGCCAGCAGTTCCGGGGGGGGAGGCCCCTACGAGCAGTACTTC.

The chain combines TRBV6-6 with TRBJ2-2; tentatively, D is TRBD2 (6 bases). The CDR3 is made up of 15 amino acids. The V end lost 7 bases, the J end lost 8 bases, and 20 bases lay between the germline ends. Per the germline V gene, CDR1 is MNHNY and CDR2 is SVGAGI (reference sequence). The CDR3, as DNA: TGTGCCAGCACCACCCTAGGGACTCCAAGGGGGGAGCTGTTTTTT. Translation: CASTTLGTPRGELFF.

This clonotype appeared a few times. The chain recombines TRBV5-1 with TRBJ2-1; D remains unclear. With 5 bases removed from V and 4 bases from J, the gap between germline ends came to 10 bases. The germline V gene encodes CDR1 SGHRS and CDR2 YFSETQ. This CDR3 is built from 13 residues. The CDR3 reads CASREYQYNEQFF. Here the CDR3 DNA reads TGCGCCAGCAGGGAATACCAATACAATGAGCAGTTCTTC.

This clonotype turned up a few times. This CDR3 reads CASSTGGEAFF. CDR3 coding DNA: TGCGCCAGCAGCACTGGGGGGGAAGCTTTCTTT. The V and J genes are TRBV5-1 and TRBJ1-1; maybe TRBD1 (5 bases). CDR3 length: 11 amino acids. V shed 4 bases and J shed 8 bases, with 9 bases lying between them. Looked up from germline, CDR1 is SGHRS and CDR2 is YFSETQ.